This T cell receptor (beta chain) was recovered during a study of type 1 regulatory T cells (dated by TCRdb to the early 2020s). Concerning the study at large: An in vitro protocol by which a Tr1-enriched, alloantigen-specific CD4 T cell product named T-allo10 was generated was characterized in the study. T-allo10 was being tested clinically in patients with hematological malignancies who were undergoing allogeneic hematopoietic stem cell transplantation.

These reads were obtained on an Illumina MiSeq. TCRdb's own reprocessing of the public reads used fastp at Q25 and MiXCR and kept productive beta chains. Rows merge per CDR3 protein into single entries with the most common DNA and genes. The sample records about 62,000 distinct CDR3 sequences, 62% of which are singletons. The leading ten clones occupy 1.5% to 2% of the sample. Study-wide findings and limitations: Tr1 cells showed a more restricted TCR repertoire than non-Tr1 cells, which the study interpreted as alloantigen-induced clonal expansion.

Details on this clonotype: No cognate antigen has been identified for it. No base quality information exists; no much larger clone differs at one position.

The junction shows trimming of 8 bases on V and 3 bases on J, and the gene matches do not reach 4 bases of it. The germline V gene provides CDR1 MNHEY and CDR2 SVGEGT. The CDR3 runs 13 residues from the cysteine to the phenylalanine. CDR3 DNA only is kept here, 39 bases in frame from base 1. The sequence was collected from a human donor in good health. The chain joins TRBV6-2 or TRBV6-3 to TRBJ2-1; TRBD1 aligns with 7 central bases. Sequencing was performed on cultured non-Tr1 T cells, either the whole culture or a sorted T cell fraction (not recorded which). What this sample's cell subset or site label stands for: non-Tr1 population from the T-allo10 product. The CDR3 protein sequence reads: CASVGQYYNEQFF. The bases read TGTGCCAGCGTGGGACAGTACTACAATGAGCAGTTCTTC.